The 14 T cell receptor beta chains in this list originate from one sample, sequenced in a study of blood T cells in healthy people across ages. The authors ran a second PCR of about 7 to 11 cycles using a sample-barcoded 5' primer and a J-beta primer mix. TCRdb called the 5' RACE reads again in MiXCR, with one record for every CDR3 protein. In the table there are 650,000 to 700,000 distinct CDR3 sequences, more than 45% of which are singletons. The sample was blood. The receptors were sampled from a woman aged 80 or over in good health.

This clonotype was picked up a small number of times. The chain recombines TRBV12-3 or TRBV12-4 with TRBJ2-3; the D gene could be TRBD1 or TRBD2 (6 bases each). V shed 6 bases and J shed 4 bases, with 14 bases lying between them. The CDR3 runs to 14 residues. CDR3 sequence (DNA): TGTGCCAGCAGACCGGGAGAGGGGGCAGATACGCAGTATTTT. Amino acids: CASRPGEGADTQYF.

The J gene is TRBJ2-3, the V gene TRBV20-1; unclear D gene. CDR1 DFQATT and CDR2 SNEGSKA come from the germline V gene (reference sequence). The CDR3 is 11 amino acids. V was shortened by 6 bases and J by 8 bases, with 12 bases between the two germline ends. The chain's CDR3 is CSALDLGTQYF. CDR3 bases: TGCAGTGCCCTGGACCTGGGTACGCAGTATTTT.

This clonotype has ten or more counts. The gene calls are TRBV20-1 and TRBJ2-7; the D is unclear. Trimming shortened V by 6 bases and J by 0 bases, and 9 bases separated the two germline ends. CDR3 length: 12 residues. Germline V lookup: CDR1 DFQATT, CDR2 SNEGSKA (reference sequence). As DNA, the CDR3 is TGCAGTGCCGCCGAGAGCTCCTACGAGCAGTACTTC. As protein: CSAAESSYEQYF.

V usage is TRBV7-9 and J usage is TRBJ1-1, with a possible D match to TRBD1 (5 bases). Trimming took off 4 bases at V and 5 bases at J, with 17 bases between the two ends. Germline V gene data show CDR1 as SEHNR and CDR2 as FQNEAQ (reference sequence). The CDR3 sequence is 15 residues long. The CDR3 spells CASSSPAFGGTEAFF. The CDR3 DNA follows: TGTGCCAGCAGCTCACCCGCCTTTGGGGGGACTGAAGCTTTCTTT.

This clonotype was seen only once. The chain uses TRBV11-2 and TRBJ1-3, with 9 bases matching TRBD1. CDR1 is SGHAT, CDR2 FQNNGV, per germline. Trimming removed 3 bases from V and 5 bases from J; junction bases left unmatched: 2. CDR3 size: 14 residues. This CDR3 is CASSLGQGRNTIYF. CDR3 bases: TGTGCCAGCAGCTTGGGACAGGGTAGAAACACCATATATTTT.

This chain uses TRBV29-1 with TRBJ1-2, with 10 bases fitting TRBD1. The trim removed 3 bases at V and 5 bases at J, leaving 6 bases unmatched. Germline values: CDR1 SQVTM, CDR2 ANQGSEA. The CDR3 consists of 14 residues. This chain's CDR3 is CSVDRTGGKYGYTF. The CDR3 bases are TGCAGCGTTGATCGGACAGGGGGGAAATATGGCTACACCTTC.

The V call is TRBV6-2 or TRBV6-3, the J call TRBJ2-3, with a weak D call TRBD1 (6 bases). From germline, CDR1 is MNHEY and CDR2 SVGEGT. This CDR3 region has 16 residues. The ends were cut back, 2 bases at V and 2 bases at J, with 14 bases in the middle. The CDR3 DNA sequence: TGTGCCAGCAGTTACCGCCTCGGGACAACCACAGATACGCAGTATTTT. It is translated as CASSYRLGTTTDTQYF.

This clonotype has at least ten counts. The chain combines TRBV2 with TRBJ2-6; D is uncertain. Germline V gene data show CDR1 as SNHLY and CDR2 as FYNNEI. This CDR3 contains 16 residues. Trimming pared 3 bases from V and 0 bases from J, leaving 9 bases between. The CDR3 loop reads CASSDHLFSGANVLTF. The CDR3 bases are TGTGCCAGCAGTGATCATCTTTTCTCTGGGGCCAACGTCCTGACTTTC.

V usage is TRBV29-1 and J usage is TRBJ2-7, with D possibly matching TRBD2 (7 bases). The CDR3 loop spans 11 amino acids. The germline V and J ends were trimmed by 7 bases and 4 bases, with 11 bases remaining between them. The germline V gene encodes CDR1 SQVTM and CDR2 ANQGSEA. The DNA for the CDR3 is TGCAGCGCCGCGGGGGCATACGAGCAGTACTTC. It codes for CSAAGAYEQYF.

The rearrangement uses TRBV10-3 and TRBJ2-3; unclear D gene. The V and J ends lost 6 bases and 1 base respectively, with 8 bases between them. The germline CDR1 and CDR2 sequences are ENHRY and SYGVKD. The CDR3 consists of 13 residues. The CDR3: CAIRADGTDTQYF. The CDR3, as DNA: TGTGCCATCAGGGCGGACGGCACAGATACGCAGTATTTT.

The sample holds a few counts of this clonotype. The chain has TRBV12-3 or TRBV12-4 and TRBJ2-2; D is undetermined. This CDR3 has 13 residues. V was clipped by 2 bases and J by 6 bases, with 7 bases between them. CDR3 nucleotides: TGTGCCAGCAGTTTAACCCAAGCCGGGGAGCTGTTTTTT. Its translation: CASSLTQAGELFF.

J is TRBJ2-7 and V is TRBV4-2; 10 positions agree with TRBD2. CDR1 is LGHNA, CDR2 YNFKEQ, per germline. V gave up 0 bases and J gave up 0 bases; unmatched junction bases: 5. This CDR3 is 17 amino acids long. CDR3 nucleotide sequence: TGTGCCAGCAGCCAAGATTCCCAGCGGGGGGGCTCCTACGAGCAGTACTTC. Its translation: CASSQDSQRGGSYEQYF.

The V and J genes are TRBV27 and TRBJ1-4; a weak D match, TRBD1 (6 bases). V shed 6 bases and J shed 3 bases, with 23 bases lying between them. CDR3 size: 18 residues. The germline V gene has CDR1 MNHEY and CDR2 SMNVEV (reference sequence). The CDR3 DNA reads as TGTGCCAGCAGGCCCCAGGGGCCAGCCCCTTGGTCTAATGAAAAACTGTTTTTT. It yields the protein CASRPQGPAPWSNEKLFF.

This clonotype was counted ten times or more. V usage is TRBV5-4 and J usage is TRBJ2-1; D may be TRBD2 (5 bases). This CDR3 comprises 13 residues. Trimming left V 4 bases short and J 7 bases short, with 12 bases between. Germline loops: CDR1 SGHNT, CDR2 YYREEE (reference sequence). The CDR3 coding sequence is TGTGCCAGCAGCCTACGCCGGGATAATGAGCAGTTCTTC. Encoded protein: CASSLRRDNEQFF.